This T cell receptor (beta chain) comes out of a study of blood T cell repertoires in COVID-19. Study details: T cells, B-cell-depleted T cells, or PBMCs provided the cDNA or gDNA that served as material.

Authors' methods: Amplification of reference gene primers provided the estimated nucleated cell counts. Libraries were prepared by immunoSEQ multiplex PCR; TCRdb keeps only in-frame clonotypes and omits some of them. The D gene and trimming were derived from the DNA, and the V and J assignments and clone size from that table. In the table there are around 99,000 clones, roughly 90% of which are singletons. V shed 2 bases, J shed 6 bases, and the junction held 13 bases outside the gene matches. This CDR3 comprises 18 residues. Germline CDR1 is PRHDT and CDR2 is FYEKMQ (reference sequence). This receptor was taken from a man between 35 and 55 years old with active or convalescent COVID-19. Sequenced: peripheral blood. The chain is built from TRBV13 and TRBJ2-1, with 10 positions matching TRBD2. The CDR3 nucleotides read TGTGCCAGCAGCTTAAGACCCAGGGGACTAGCGATCGGCAATGAGCAGTTCTTC. Translation gives CASSLRPRGLAIGNEQFF.